A selection of T cell receptor beta chains follows, all from one sample in a study of monozygotic twins with inflammatory bowel disease. Following a re-call of the 5' RACE reads, TCRdb has one entry per CDR3 protein and lacks DNA. The listing contains 440,000 or so distinct CDR3 sequences. The sequencing sample was made of blood. All receptors derive from a human donor with ulcerative colitis or Crohn's disease, or a healthy co-twin of an affected twin (not recorded which). Both conserved end residues are part of each CDR3.

v_call: TRBV5-1; cdr3_length: 15; j_call: TRBJ1-3; cdr3_aa: CASSLGPSSGNTIYF
v_call: TRBV11-2; cdr3_length: 13; j_call: TRBJ1-5; cdr3_aa: CASSIEGGAAQHF
v_call: TRBV28; cdr3_length: 12; j_call: TRBJ2-2; cdr3_aa: CASSLPSGELFF
v_call: TRBV20-1; cdr3_length: 14; j_call: TRBJ1-1; cdr3_aa: CSARDRPGFTEAFF
v_call: TRBV7-2; cdr3_length: 15; j_call: TRBJ2-3; cdr3_aa: CASSPGRARTDTQYF
v_call: TRBV20-1; cdr3_length: 15; j_call: TRBJ2-7; cdr3_aa: CSARDWRQGGNEQYF
v_call: TRBV5-1; cdr3_length: 16; j_call: TRBJ2-3; cdr3_aa: CASSWSGASSTDTQYF
v_call: TRBV2; cdr3_length: 13; j_call: TRBJ2-5; cdr3_aa: CASSDSRGETQYF
v_call: TRBV6-1; cdr3_length: 12; j_call: TRBJ1-1; cdr3_aa: CASKFVNTEAFF
v_call: TRBV12-3/TRBV12-4; cdr3_length: 15; j_call: TRBJ2-5; cdr3_aa: CASSPGTDREETQYF
v_call: TRBV7-2; cdr3_length: 12; j_call: TRBJ2-7; cdr3_aa: CASSPGGLGQYF
v_call: TRBV20-1; cdr3_length: 14; j_call: TRBJ1-1; cdr3_aa: CSARPGRLNTEAFF
v_call: TRBV20-1; cdr3_length: 11; j_call: TRBJ1-2; cdr3_aa: CSASPVYGYTF
v_call: TRBV19; cdr3_length: 14; j_call: TRBJ2-5; cdr3_aa: CASSFGGPGETQYF
v_call: TRBV7-2; cdr3_length: 15; j_call: TRBJ1-5; cdr3_aa: CASSLETGGVQPQHF
v_call: TRBV20-1; cdr3_length: 12; j_call: TRBJ1-1; cdr3_aa: CSATQPNTEAFF
v_call: TRBV20-1; cdr3_length: 16; j_call: TRBJ1-1; cdr3_aa: CSAGQVLSGQSTEAFF
v_call: TRBV5-1; cdr3_length: 15; j_call: TRBJ2-2; cdr3_aa: CASSWKGQGHGELFF
v_call: TRBV5-1; cdr3_length: 16; j_call: TRBJ1-1; cdr3_aa: CASSPSSRDMNTEAFF
v_call: TRBV20-1; cdr3_length: 14; j_call: TRBJ2-7; cdr3_aa: CSAREPGQSYEQYF